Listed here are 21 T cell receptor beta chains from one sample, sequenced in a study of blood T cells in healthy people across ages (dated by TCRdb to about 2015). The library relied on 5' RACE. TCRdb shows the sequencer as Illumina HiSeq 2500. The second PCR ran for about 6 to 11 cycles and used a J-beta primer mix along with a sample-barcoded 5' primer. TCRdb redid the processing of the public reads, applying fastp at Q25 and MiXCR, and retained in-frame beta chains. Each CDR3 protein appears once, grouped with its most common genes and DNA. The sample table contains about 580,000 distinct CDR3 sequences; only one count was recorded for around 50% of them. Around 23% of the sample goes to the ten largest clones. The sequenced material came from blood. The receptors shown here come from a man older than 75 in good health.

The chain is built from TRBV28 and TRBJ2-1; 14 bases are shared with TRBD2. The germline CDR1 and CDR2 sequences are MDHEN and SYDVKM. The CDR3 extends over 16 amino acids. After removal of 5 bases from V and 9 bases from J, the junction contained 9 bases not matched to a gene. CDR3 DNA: TGTGCCAGCAGTACCACCGGGACTAGCGGGAGAGGTGAGCAGTTCTTC. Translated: CASSTTGTSGRGEQFF.

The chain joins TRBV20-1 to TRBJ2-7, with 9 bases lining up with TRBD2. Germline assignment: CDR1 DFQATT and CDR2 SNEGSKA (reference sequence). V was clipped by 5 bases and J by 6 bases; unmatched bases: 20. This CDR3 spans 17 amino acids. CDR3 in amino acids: CSAGRASGKGLSGEQYF. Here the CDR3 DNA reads TGCAGTGCTGGCCGGGCTAGCGGGAAGGGGTTGAGTGGCGAGCAGTACTTC.

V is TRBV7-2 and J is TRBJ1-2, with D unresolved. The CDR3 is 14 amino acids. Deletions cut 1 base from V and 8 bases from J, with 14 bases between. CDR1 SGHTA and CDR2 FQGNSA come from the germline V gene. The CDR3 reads CASSLDGVLGGYTF. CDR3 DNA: TGTGCCAGCAGCTTAGACGGGGTATTGGGGGGCTACACCTTC.

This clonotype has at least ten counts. CDR3 protein: CASSYSGEYTEAFF. For the CDR3, the DNA is TGTGCCAGCAGTTACTCTGGGGAGTACACTGAAGCTTTCTTT. The chain employs TRBV6-6 and TRBJ1-1; no clear D. This CDR3 spans 14 amino acids. The germline V gene encodes CDR1 MNHNY and CDR2 SVGAGI (reference sequence). Trimming left V 0 bases short and J 3 bases short, with 8 bases between.

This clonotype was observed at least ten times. CDR3 sequence reads: CASSYGQGPETQYF. The CDR3 DNA reads as TGTGCCAGCAGTTATGGCCAGGGCCCAGAGACCCAGTACTTC. V gene TRBV6-6 combines with J gene TRBJ2-5; a weak D match, TRBD1 (5 bases). This CDR3 region has 14 residues. Germline CDR1 reads MNHNY; CDR2 reads SVGAGI (reference sequence). V was pared by 3 bases and J by 4 bases, with 12 bases between.

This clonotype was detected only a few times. CDR3: CASSQAGQSIYEQYF. CDR3 sequence (DNA): TGTGCCAGCAGCCAAGCGGGACAGTCCATCTACGAGCAGTACTTC. The V and J genes are TRBV9 and TRBJ2-7; D is possibly TRBD1 or TRBD2 (7 bases each). V was trimmed by 4 bases and J by 3 bases, leaving 17 bases between them. The germline gives CDR1 SGDLS, CDR2 YYNGEE. CDR3 size: 15 residues.

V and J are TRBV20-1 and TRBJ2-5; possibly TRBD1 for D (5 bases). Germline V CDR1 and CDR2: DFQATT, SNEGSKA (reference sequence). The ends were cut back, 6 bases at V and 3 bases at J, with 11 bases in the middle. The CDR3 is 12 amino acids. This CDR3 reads CSAVTDKETQYF. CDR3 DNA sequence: TGCAGTGCGGTAACGGACAAAGAGACCCAGTACTTC.

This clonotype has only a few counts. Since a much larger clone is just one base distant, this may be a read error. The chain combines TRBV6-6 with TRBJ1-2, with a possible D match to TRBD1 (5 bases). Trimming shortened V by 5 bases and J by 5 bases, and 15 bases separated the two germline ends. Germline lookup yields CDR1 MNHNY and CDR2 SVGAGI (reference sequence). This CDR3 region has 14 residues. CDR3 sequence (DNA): TGTGCCAGCAGTGCCGCGGGGGGGGAATATGGCTACACCTTC. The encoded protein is CASSAAGGEYGYTF.

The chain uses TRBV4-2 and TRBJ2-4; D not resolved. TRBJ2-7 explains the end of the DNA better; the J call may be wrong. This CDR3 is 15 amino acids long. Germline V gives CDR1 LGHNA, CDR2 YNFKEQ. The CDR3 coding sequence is TGTGCCAGCAGCCAAGAAAAGGCGGCACCATACGAGCAGTACTTC. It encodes CASSQEKAAPYEQYF.

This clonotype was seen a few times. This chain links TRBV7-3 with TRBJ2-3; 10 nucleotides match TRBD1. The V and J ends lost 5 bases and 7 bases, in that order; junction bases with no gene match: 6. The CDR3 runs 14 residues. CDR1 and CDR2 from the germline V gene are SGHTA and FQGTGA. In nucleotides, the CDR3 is TGTGCCAGCAGCCCGCGACAGGGGGCAAATACGCAGTATTTT. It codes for CASSPRQGANTQYF.

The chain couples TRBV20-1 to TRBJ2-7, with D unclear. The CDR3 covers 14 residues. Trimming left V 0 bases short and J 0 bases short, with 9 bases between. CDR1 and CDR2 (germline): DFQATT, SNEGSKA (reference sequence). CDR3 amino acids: CSARDLKSSYEQYF. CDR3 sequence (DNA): TGCAGTGCTAGAGATCTGAAGAGCTCCTACGAGCAGTACTTC.

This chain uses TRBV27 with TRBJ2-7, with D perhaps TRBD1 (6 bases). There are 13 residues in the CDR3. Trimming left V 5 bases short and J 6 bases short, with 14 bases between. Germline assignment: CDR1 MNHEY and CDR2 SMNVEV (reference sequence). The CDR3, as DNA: TGTGCCAGCAGTGGATCAGGGGTAGGCGAGCAGTACTTC. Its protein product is CASSGSGVGEQYF.

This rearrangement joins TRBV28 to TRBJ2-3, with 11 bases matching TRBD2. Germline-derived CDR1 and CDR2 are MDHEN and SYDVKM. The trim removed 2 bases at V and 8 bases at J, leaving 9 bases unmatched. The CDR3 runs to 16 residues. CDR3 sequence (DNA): TGTGCCAGCAGTTTACCGGGACTAGCGGATGAGGGTACGCAGTATTTT. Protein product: CASSLPGLADEGTQYF.

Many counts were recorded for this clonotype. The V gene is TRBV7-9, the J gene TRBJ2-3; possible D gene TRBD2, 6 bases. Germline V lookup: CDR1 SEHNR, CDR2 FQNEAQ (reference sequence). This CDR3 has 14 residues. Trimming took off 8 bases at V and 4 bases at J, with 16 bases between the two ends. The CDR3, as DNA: TGTGCCAGCCACAGGCTGGGGGGATCAGATACGCAGTATTTT. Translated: CASHRLGGSDTQYF.

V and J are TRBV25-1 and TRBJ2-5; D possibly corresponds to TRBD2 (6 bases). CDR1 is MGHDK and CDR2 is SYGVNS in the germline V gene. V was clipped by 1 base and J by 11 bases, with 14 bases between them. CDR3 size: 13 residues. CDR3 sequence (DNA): TGTGCCAGCAGTGAATTGGACGGGAGTGAGCAGTACTTC. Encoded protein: CASSELDGSEQYF.

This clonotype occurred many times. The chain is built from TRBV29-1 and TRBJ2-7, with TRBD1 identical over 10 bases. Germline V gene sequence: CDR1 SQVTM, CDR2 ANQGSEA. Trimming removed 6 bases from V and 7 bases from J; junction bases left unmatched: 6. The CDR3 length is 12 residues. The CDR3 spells CSVGDRGLEQYF. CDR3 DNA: TGCAGCGTGGGGGACAGGGGTTTAGAGCAGTACTTC.

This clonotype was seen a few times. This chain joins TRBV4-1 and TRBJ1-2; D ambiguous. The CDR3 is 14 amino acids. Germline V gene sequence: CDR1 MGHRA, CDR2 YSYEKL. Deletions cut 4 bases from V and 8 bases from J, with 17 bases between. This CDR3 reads CASSPLEEGWGYTF. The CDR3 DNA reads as TGCGCCAGCAGCCCCTTGGAGGAGGGCTGGGGCTACACCTTC.

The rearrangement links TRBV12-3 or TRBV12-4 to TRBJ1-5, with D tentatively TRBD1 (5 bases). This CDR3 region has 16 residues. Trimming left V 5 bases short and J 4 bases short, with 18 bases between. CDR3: CASSLAGGVRNQPQHF. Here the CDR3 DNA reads TGTGCCAGCAGTCTCGCTGGGGGGGTAAGGAATCAGCCCCAGCATTTT.

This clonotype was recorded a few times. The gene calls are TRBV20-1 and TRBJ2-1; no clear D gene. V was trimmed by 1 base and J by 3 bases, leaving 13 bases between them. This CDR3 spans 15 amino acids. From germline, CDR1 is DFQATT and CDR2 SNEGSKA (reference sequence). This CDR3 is CSARGMYSVYNEQFF. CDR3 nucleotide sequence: TGCAGTGCTAGAGGAATGTACTCCGTCTACAATGAGCAGTTCTTC.

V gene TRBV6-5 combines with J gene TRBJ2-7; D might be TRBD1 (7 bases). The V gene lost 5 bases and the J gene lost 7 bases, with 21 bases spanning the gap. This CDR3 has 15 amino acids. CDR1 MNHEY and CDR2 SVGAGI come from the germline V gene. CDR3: CASSQVAGGFSEQYF. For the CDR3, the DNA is TGTGCCAGCAGTCAGGTGGCAGGGGGGTTCAGTGAGCAGTACTTC.

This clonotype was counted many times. This CDR3 is CASSNRTGRGNSYEQYF. CDR3 coding DNA: TGTGCCAGCAGCAACAGGACTGGGCGGGGGAATTCCTACGAGCAGTACTTC. The chain uses TRBV6-6 and TRBJ2-7, with 7 bases lining up with TRBD2. The CDR3 consists of 17 residues. In germline, CDR1 is MNHNY, CDR2 SVGAGI (reference sequence). J lost 1 base, V lost 6 bases, and 15 bases had no gene match.